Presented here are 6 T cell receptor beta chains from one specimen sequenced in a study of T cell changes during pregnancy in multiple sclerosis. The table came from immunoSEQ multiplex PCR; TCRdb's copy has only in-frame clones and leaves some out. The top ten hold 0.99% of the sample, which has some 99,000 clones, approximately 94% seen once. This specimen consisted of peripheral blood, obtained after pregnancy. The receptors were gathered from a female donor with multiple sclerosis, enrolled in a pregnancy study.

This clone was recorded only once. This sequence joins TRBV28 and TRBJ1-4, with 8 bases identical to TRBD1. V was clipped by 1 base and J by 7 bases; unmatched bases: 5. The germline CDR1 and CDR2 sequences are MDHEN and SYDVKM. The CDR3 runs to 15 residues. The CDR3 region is CASSLSGQGTEKLFF. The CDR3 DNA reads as TGTGCCAGCAGTTTATCTGGACAGGGAACTGAAAAACTGTTTTTT.

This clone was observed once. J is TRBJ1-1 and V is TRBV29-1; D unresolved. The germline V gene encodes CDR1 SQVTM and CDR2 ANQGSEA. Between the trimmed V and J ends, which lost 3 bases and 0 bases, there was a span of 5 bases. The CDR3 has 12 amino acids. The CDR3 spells CSVERMNTEAFF. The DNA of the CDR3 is TGCAGCGTTGAGCGAATGAACACTGAAGCTTTCTTT.

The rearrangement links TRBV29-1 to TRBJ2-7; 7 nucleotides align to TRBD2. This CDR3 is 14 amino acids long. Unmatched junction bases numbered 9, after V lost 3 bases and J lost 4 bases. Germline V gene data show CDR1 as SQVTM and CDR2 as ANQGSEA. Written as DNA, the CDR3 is TGCAGCGTTGATAGAGGCGGGAGAGGGTACGAGCAGTACTTC. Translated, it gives CSVDRGGRGYEQYF.

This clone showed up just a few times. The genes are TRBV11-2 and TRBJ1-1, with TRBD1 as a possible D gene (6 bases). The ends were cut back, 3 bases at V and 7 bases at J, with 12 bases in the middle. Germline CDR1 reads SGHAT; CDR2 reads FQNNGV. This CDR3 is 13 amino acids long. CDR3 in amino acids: CASSLGGGGEAFF. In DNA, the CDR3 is TGTGCCAGCAGCTTGGGGGGAGGGGGTGAAGCTTTCTTT.

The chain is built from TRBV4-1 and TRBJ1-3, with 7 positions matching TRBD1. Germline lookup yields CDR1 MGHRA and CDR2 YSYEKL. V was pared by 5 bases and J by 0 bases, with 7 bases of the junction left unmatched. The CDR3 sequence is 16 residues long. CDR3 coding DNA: TGCGCCAGCAGCTCACCCGACAGGGACTCTGGAAACACCATATATTTT. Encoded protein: CASSSPDRDSGNTIYF.

CDR3 region: CASSIGDRVNQPQHF. CDR3 in DNA: TGTGCCAGTAGTATAGGGGACAGGGTTAATCAGCCCCAGCATTTT. The V gene is TRBV19, the J gene TRBJ1-5; 9 nucleotides agree with TRBD1. The germline gives CDR1 LNHDA, CDR2 SQIVND (reference sequence). V trimming: 1 base; J trimming: 4 bases; junction bases outside the gene matches: 2. The CDR3 spans 15 residues.